The source of this T cell receptor (beta chain) is a study of OX40 agonist ivuxolimab in advanced cancers. Overall study context: Ivuxolimab is a fully human IgG2 antibody that activates OX40 (CD134). Dose-escalation patients were diagnosed with hepatocellular carcinoma, melanoma, renal cell cancer or head and neck cancer. Subjects had a mean age of roughly 60 years, with a range of roughly 20 to 79; around 83% were male. Study-wide results and limits: Expanded clones tended on average to be more numerous among CD8+ T cells than CD4+.

Libraries were prepared by immunoSEQ multiplex PCR; TCRdb keeps only in-frame clonotypes and omits some of them. The sample yields approximately 56,000 clones, approximately 80% seen once. Turning to this clone: The antigen is not known.

The CDR3 is 15 amino acids. The V gene's germline CDR1 is LNHDA and CDR2 SQIVND (reference sequence). V lost 6 bases and J lost 5; bases outside the gene matches: 12. Sequences were derived from CD4+ or CD8+ T cells sorted from blood, sampled in a trial of the OX40 agonist ivuxolimab. This TCR came from an adult with an advanced solid tumor such as melanoma, head and neck, liver or kidney cancer. The chain combines TRBV19 with TRBJ2-5, with 7 bases identical to TRBD1. CDR3 loop: CASSINRQGSETQYF. The CDR3 region has the DNA TGTGCCAGTAGCATCAACAGACAGGGCAGTGAGACCCAGTACTTC.